This T cell receptor beta chain stems from a study of cytomegalovirus exposure and HLA in healthy donors. Study background: Some 85 million unique TCRs, all from HLA-typed donors, were included in an early release of the data.

The PCR was carried out with 60 Vbeta primers and 13 Jbeta primers. Sequenced by immunoSEQ multiplex PCR; TCRdb stores in-frame clones only, minus some. The table shows around 160,000 clones, with 75% occurring only once. Findings and caveats of the study: Roughly even sequencing depth across donors was the assumption behind the presence/absence analyses.

This clone was counted only a few times. The antigen remains unidentified. Trimming removed 11 bases at V and 3 bases at J, with 7 bases between. CDR1 is SEHNR, CDR2 FQNEAQ, per germline (reference sequence). The CDR3 extends over 11 amino acids. Sequenced input: PBMCs. The gene calls are TRBV7-9 and TRBJ1-4; maybe TRBD1 (5 bases). The TCR comes from a woman in her thirties or forties in good health and CMV-seropositive. This CDR3 reads CAGGSNEKLFF. The CDR3, as DNA: TGTGCCGGGGGGTCTAATGAAAAACTGTTTTTT.